Each of the 24 T cell receptor beta chains below was sequenced from the same sample in a study of T cells in women clearing cervical HPV infection. The protocol was immunoSEQ multiplex PCR, while the TCRdb copy is restricted to in-frame clones and leaves out a portion. This sample's clone table lists some 20,000 clones. The sequenced material came from blood buffy coat. The source is a woman between 18 and 75 years old with a cervical HPV16 infection that either progressed to CIN3+ or cleared (not recorded which).

As to this clone: The DNA ends 3 residues before the CDR3 does, and the rest of the CDR3 is filled in from the germline J gene. The chain uses TRBV2 and TRBJ2-3; D ambiguous. This CDR3 is built from 13 residues. Germline V gene data show CDR1 as SNHLY and CDR2 as FYNNEI. The CDR3 spells CASSDRYQETQYF. The part of the CDR3 DNA that was read is TGTGCCAGCAGTGACAGGTACCAAGAGACG. Full variable domain (rest looked up from reference TRBV2 and TRBJ2-3): EPEVTQTPSHQVTQMGQEVILRCVPISNHLYFYWYRQILGQKVEFLVSFYNNEISEKSEIFDDQFSVERPDGSNFTLKIRSTKLEDSAMYFCASSDRYQETQYFGPGTRLTVL.

Of note for this clone: The CDR3 end falls 3 residues outside the read, so it is completed with the germline J gene. The chain has TRBV19 and TRBJ2-1, with 8 positions matching TRBD2. Trimming removed 6 bases from V and 7 bases from J; junction bases left unmatched: 11. The germline V gene encodes CDR1 LNHDA and CDR2 SQIVND (reference sequence). This CDR3 has 15 residues. The covered CDR3 bases are TGTGCCAGTAGCCAACCCGGGGGGGCCAAAAATGAG. Its protein product is CASSQPGGAKNE. The entire CDR3 reads CASSQPGGAKNEQFF. Full variable domain (missing parts from reference TRBV19 and TRBJ2-1): DGGITQSPKYLFRKEGQNVTLSCEQNLNHDAMYWYRQDPGQGLRLIYYSQIVNDFQKGDIAEGYSVSREKKESFPLTVTSAQKNPTAFYLCASSQPGGAKNEQFFGPGTRLTVL.

Concerning this clone: The sequence runs out 3 residues before the end of the CDR3; the remainder is reconstructed from the germline J gene. The V gene is TRBV19, the J gene TRBJ2-2; D gene unclear. This CDR3 contains 15 residues. CDR1 is LNHDA, CDR2 SQIVND, per germline (reference sequence). The CDR3 is CASSIGGATNEKLFF. Partial CDR3 DNA: TGTGCCAGTAGTATAGGAGGTGCAACTAATGAAAAG.

Of note for this clone: The junction shows a germline mismatch at one end, possibly a read error. The sample has other DNA sequences that encode this CDR3 too. The part of the CDR3 DNA that was read is TGCGCCAGCAGCTTGAGCGGCAGGGGGAACTATGGT. Protein sequence: CASSLSGRGNYG. The CDR3, in full, reads CASSLSGRGNYGYTF. The genes are TRBV5-1 and TRBJ1-2; 7 nucleotides align to TRBD1. With the read ending 3 residues before the CDR3 end, the germline J gene is used to fill in that end. The germline CDR1 and CDR2 sequences are SGHRS and YFSETQ. CDR3 length equals 15 residues.

Comment on this clone: The sequenced fragment ends 3 residues before the CDR3 boundary, so the rest is inferred from the germline J gene. The chain employs TRBV30 and TRBJ1-4; possible D gene TRBD1, 6 bases. The CDR3 contains 14 residues. Germline CDR1 GTSNPN, CDR2 SVGIG (reference sequence). CDR3 DNA (partial): TGTGCCTGGAACGGGCAGGGGAAAAGTTCACCA. This gives the protein CAWNGQGKSSP. The complete CDR3 reads CAWNGQGKSSPLFF.

Of note for this clone: With the read ending 3 residues before the CDR3 end, the germline J gene is used to fill in that end. The chain is built from TRBV28 and TRBJ1-6, with D perhaps TRBD1 (5 bases). The germline V and J ends were trimmed by 6 bases and 8 bases, with 11 bases remaining between them. This CDR3 spans 13 amino acids. Per the germline V gene, CDR1 is MDHEN and CDR2 is SYDVKM. The CDR3 is CASRGQGDSPLHF. CDR3 DNA, as far as it was read: TGTGCCAGCAGGGGGCAGGGTGATTCACCC.

In regard to this clone: The read is 3 residues too short to cover the CDR3 end, so that end is filled in from the germline J gene. The chain links TRBV18 to TRBJ2-3, with D unclear. The length of the CDR3 is 16 residues. Germline lookup yields CDR1 KGHSH and CDR2 LQKENI. The CDR3 bases that were read are TGTGCCAGCTCACCAGATCGAGGCCTGGGCACAGACGCG. It translates to CASSPDRGLGTDA. In full, the CDR3 is CASSPDRGLGTDAQYF.

Turning to this clone: The read terminates 3 residues before the CDR3 end, so the remaining end is supplied by the germline J gene. V usage is TRBV20-1 and J usage is TRBJ2-3; D call uncertain. The germline V gene encodes CDR1 DFQATT and CDR2 SNEGSKA (reference sequence). This CDR3 region has 12 residues. The CDR3 sequence is CSASPAQETQYF. The sequenced part of the CDR3 DNA is TGCAGTGCCAGCCCAGCGCAAGAGACG.

Comments on this clone: The CDR3 goes on 3 residues after the read ends, and that part is filled in from the germline J gene. The chain employs TRBV30 and TRBJ1-5; the D is unclear. CDR3 length equals 13 residues. Germline V gives CDR1 GTSNPN, CDR2 SVGIG (reference sequence). V lost 1 base to trimming and J lost 6 bases, with 10 bases between them. The covered CDR3 bases are TGTGCCTGGAGTGCAGGAAGTAGTCAGCCC. Protein: CAWSAGSSQP. The entire CDR3 reads CAWSAGSSQPQHF. Supplemented by reference TRBV30 and TRBJ1-5, the full variable domain reads SQTIHQWPATLVQPVGSPLSLECTVEGTSNPNLYWYRQAAGRGLQLLFYSVGIGQISSEVPQNLSASRPQDRQFILSSKKLLLSDSGFYLCAWSAGSSQPQHFGDGTRLSIL.

Partial CDR3 DNA: TGTGCCAGCAGCTTAGTGGCGACC. Translation: CASSLVAT. The full CDR3 is CASSLVATQYF. V is TRBV11-2 and J is TRBJ2-5, with D unclear. Read data end 3 residues before the CDR3 end; the end is taken from the germline J gene. CDR1 and CDR2 from the germline V gene are SGHAT and FQNNGV. The V and J ends lost 1 base and 7 bases respectively, with 4 bases between them. CDR3 length equals 11 residues. The variable domain in full, with the rest retrieved from reference TRBV11-2 and TRBJ2-5, is EAGVAQSPRYKIIEKRQSVAFWCNPISGHATLYWYQQILGQGPKLLIQFQNNGVVDDSQLPKDRFSAERLKGVDSTLKIQPAKLEDSAVYLCASSLVATQYFGPGTRLLVL.

Details on this clone: The read ends 3 residues early relative to the CDR3; the germline J gene fills the gap. The V and J genes are TRBV5-1 and TRBJ1-1, with D uncertain. Trimming removed 1 base at V and 6 bases at J, with 10 bases between. The CDR3 is 13 residues long. From germline, CDR1 is SGHRS and CDR2 YFSETQ. CDR3 DNA, as far as it was read: TGCGCCAGCAGCTTGCAACCACCGGCTGAA. As protein: CASSLQPPAE. The full CDR3 sequence reads CASSLQPPAEAFF. The complete variable domain, with remaining parts taken from reference TRBV5-1 and TRBJ1-1, reads KAGVTQTPRYLIKTRGQQVTLSCSPISGHRSVSWYQQTPGQGLQFLFEYFSETQRNKGNFPGRFSGRQFSNSRSEMNVSTLELGDSALYLCASSLQPPAEAFFGQGTRLTVV.

With regard to this clone: The read falls 3 residues short of the CDR3 end, and the missing part is taken from the germline J gene. This chain joins TRBV6-1 and TRBJ1-6; a weak D match, TRBD1 (6 bases). The V end lost 4 bases, the J end lost 7 bases, and 8 bases lay between the germline ends. CDR3 length: 13 residues. Germline CDR1 and CDR2: MNHNS and SASEGT. This CDR3 reads CASSGTGNSPLHF. The sequenced CDR3 bases are TGTGCCAGCAGTGGTACAGGGAATTCACCC.

Note on this clone: The observed sequence ends 3 residues before the CDR3 terminus, with the missing tail filled in from the germline J gene. The chain recombines TRBV6-1 with TRBJ2-4, with 11 bases aligning to TRBD1. Germline CDR1 MNHNS, CDR2 SASEGT. The CDR3 sequence is 14 residues long. The chain's CDR3 is CASSGTGGDYGQYF. The part of the CDR3 DNA that was read is TGTGCCAGCAGTGGGACAGGGGGCGACTATGGT.

Notes on this clone: Read data end 3 residues before the CDR3 end; the end is taken from the germline J gene. V usage is TRBV5-1 and J usage is TRBJ2-3; D gene ambiguous. CDR3 length equals 13 residues. CDR1 and CDR2 from the germline V gene are SGHRS and YFSETQ. Trimming took off 0 bases at V and 4 bases at J, with 6 bases between the two ends. The covered CDR3 bases are TGCGCCAGCAGCTTGGTCCTTGCAGATACG. As protein: CASSLVLADT. The full CDR3 sequence reads CASSLVLADTQYF.

As regards this clone: The CDR3 extends 3 residues past the end of the read, so its final part is completed from the germline J gene. The chain carries TRBV7-7 and TRBJ1-4, with D maybe TRBD1 (6 bases). The germline gives CDR1 SSHAT, CDR2 FNYEAQ (reference sequence). The CDR3 is 17 amino acids. This CDR3 is CASSRSKRTENNSPLFF. Incomplete CDR3 DNA: TGTGCCAGCAGCAGGAGTAAAAGGACAGAAAATAATTCACCA.

A remark on this clone: The read ends 3 residues before the CDR3 terminus; that terminus is restored from the germline J gene. The chain is built from TRBV5-6 and TRBJ2-5; TRBD2 might be the D (6 bases). V was trimmed by 5 bases and J by 1 base, leaving 15 bases between them. The CDR3 totals 15 residues. Germline V gives CDR1 SGHDT, CDR2 YYEEEE. The CDR3 DNA, read in part, is TGTGCCAGCAGAGGGAGGCGGGGAGTCCAAGAGACC. This sequence encodes CASRGRRGVQET. The full-length CDR3 reads as CASRGRRGVQETQYF.

As for this clone: Sequencing ends 3 residues short of the CDR3 end; the germline J gene provides the rest. This sequence joins TRBV6-2 or TRBV6-3 and TRBJ2-2, with a tentative D call TRBD2 (7 bases). Germline-derived CDR1 and CDR2 are MNHEY and SVGEGT. The CDR3 is 15 amino acids. The V and J ends lost 7 bases and 5 bases respectively, with 17 bases between them. The CDR3 DNA, read in part, is TGTGCCAGCAAATTAGGGGGGGCAAAGACCGGGGAG. Its translation: CASKLGGAKTGE. The complete CDR3 sequence is CASKLGGAKTGELFF.

Concerning this clone itself: The read stops 3 residues short of the end of the CDR3; the missing end is completed from the germline J gene. The same CDR3 arises from other DNA sequences in this sample as well. The J gene is TRBJ1-1, the V gene TRBV18, with D possibly TRBD1 on 5 matching bases. The CDR3 runs 15 residues. The germline V and J ends were trimmed by 3 bases and 0 bases, with 11 bases remaining between them. CDR1 and CDR2 (germline): KGHSH, LQKENI. The CDR3 bases that were read are TGTGCCAGCTCACCGGTGGGGGGGTTGAACACTGAA. This codes for CASSPVGGLNTE. The CDR3 in its entirety is CASSPVGGLNTEAFF.

As for this clone: The CDR3 end falls 3 residues outside the read, so it is completed with the germline J gene. The gene calls are TRBV30 and TRBJ1-6, with unresolved D. CDR3 length: 15 amino acids. CDR1 GTSNPN and CDR2 SVGIG come from the germline V gene (reference sequence). The V end was cut by 0 bases, the J end by 7 bases, with 13 bases between. The CDR3: CAWSVPLVLNSPLHF. The CDR3 DNA, read in part, is TGTGCCTGGAGTGTTCCACTGGTTTTAAATTCACCC.

A note on this clone: The read ends 3 residues early relative to the CDR3; the germline J gene fills the gap. The rearrangement links TRBV19 to TRBJ1-5; a weak D match, TRBD1 (6 bases). Germline assignment: CDR1 LNHDA and CDR2 SQIVND (reference sequence). The V end was cut by 8 bases, the J end by 9 bases, with 17 bases between. The CDR3 contains 13 residues. CDR3 bases read: TGTGCCAGTTCAGGGGCGGTCGTAGGGCCC. Its protein is CASSGAVVGP. The full CDR3 protein is CASSGAVVGPQHF.

A word on this clone: The DNA ends 3 residues before the CDR3 does, and the rest of the CDR3 is filled in from the germline J gene. The V gene is TRBV2, the J gene TRBJ1-4; 8 nucleotides match TRBD1. V lost 3 bases and J lost 8; bases outside the gene matches: 5. The CDR3 runs to 14 residues. Germline loops: CDR1 SNHLY, CDR2 FYNNEI. The part of the CDR3 DNA that was read is TGTGCCAGCAGTGAGTCAGGGGGCGGAGAAAAA. Its translation: CASSESGGGEK. The full CDR3 protein is CASSESGGGEKLFF.

A note on this clone: The read stops 3 residues short of the end of the CDR3; the missing end is completed from the germline J gene. The chain has TRBV18 and TRBJ1-2; weak D call: TRBD1 (6 bases). This CDR3 has 15 residues. Germline-derived CDR1 and CDR2 are KGHSH and LQKENI. The CDR3: CASSPMGGGPDTYTF. The covered CDR3 bases are TGTGCCAGCTCACCCATGGGCGGGGGGCCAGATACC.

As concerns this clone: Read sequence stops 3 residues before the CDR3 end, and the germline J gene provides the missing end. This sequence joins TRBV7-3 and TRBJ2-1; D is possibly TRBD1 or TRBD2 (7 bases each). CDR3 length: 18 residues. Germline V gives CDR1 SGHTA, CDR2 FQGTGA. The V and J ends lost 5 bases and 5 bases respectively, with 25 bases between them. The sequenced CDR3 bases are TGTGCCAGCAGCACCAAGGGAGGGTGGACAGGAATTAACAATGAG. Its translation: CASSTKGGWTGINNE. The entire CDR3 protein reads CASSTKGGWTGINNEQFF.

The CDR3 region is CASSVADEAFF. CDR3 DNA, as far as it was read: TGTGCCAGTAGCGTGGCAGATGAA. The V and J genes are TRBV19 and TRBJ1-1; D remains unclear. The CDR3 end lies 3 residues beyond the end of the read and is filled in from the germline J gene. The V and J ends lost 6 bases and 7 bases respectively, with 9 bases between them. The CDR3 consists of 11 residues. The germline V gene has CDR1 LNHDA and CDR2 SQIVND (reference sequence).